One sample yielded the 6 T cell receptor beta chains listed below, sequenced in a study of cytomegalovirus exposure and HLA in healthy donors. A multiplex PCR was run with 60 Vbeta primers and 13 Jbeta primers. Profiling relied on immunoSEQ multiplex PCR, and the TCRdb table lists in-frame clones only, not all of them. The sample holds about 65,000 clones; 62% are singletons and the top ten take around 3%. Sequenced input: PBMCs. Receptors were obtained from a man aged 25 to 40 in good health and CMV-seronegative.

This clone turned up a few times. Within the sample, other DNA sequences also encode this same CDR3. V gene TRBV6-5 combines with J gene TRBJ2-1; the D is unclear. Germline CDR1 reads MNHEY; CDR2 reads SVGAGI. V lost 0 bases and J 0 bases, leaving 9 bases between the germline ends. The length of the CDR3 is 16 residues. In DNA, the CDR3 is TGTGCCAGCAGTTACTCTGAGGAGAGCTCCTACAATGAGCAGTTCTTC. This sequence encodes CASSYSEESSYNEQFF.

The chain recombines TRBV29-1 with TRBJ2-3; no reliable D call. V shed 3 bases and J shed 5 bases, with 9 bases lying between them. The CDR3 covers 12 residues. In germline, CDR1 is SQVTM, CDR2 ANQGSEA. The CDR3 sequence: CSVEGSLDTQYF. In DNA, the CDR3 is TGCAGCGTTGAGGGTAGCCTAGATACGCAGTATTTT.

The sample holds a few counts of this clone. The genes are TRBV5-5 and TRBJ2-6, with 10 bases identical to TRBD1. Germline V gene sequence: CDR1 SGHKS, CDR2 YYEKEE (reference sequence). V trimming: 3 bases; J trimming: 0 bases; junction bases outside the gene matches: 9. The CDR3 is 19 residues long. CDR3 bases: TGTGCCAGCAGCTCGGAACCGGGACAGGGGACCTCTGGGGCCAACGTCCTGACTTTC. Its protein is CASSSEPGQGTSGANVLTF. The whole variable domain, remainder taken from reference TRBV5-5 and TRBJ2-6, is DAGVTQSPTHLIKTRGQQVTLRCSPISGHKSVSWYQQVLGQGPQFIFQYYEKEERGRGNFPDRFSARQFPNYSSELNVNALLLGDSALYLCASSSEPGQGTSGANVLTFGAGSRLTVL.

This clone was counted only a few times. This rearrangement joins TRBV6-7 to TRBJ1-1, with 9 bases that match TRBD1. TRBV6-7 is recorded as an ORF, its role being uncertain. The length of the CDR3 is 20 residues. V dropped 4 bases and J dropped 0; count of bases not matched to a gene: 18. The DNA for the CDR3 is TGTGCCAGCAGTTCTCACTTTTCGGGACAGGGACCAAACATGAACACTGAAGCTTTCTTT. Its protein is CASSSHFSGQGPNMNTEAFF.

The chain uses TRBV5-1 and TRBJ1-1; the match to TRBD1 covers 8 bases. The CDR3 runs to 15 residues. The junction had 6 bases not matched to a gene; V was cut back by 0 bases and J by 5 bases. CDR1 and CDR2 from the germline V gene are SGHRS and YFSETQ. Here the CDR3 DNA reads TGCGCCAGCAGCTTGGAGGCAGGGGGCGGAACTGAAGCTTTCTTT. This encodes CASSLEAGGGTEAFF.

This clone was counted between two and nine times. The V gene is TRBV4-1, the J gene TRBJ2-1; 7 bases are a match to TRBD1. There are 16 residues in the CDR3. The V segment lost 2 bases and the J segment 1 base; nucleotides outside the gene matches: 5. Germline V lookup: CDR1 MGHRA, CDR2 YSYEKL. The CDR3 DNA sequence: TGCGCCAGCAGCCAAAGGCAGGGGGTGTCCTACAATGAGCAGTTCTTC. Translating gives CASSQRQGVSYNEQFF.